This TCR beta chain was recorded in a study of chronic HIV infection and antiretroviral therapy (dated by TCRdb to the mid-2010s). Libraries were made using 5' RACE. Sequenced on an Illumina MiSeq. TCRdb trimmed public reads at Q25 via fastp, called clones via MiXCR and kept in-frame beta chains. Duplicate CDR3 protein sequences are folded into a single record with the most common DNA and genes. The sample data list over 40,000 distinct CDR3 sequences, and roughly 19% of these were observed just once. Over 2.5% of the sample is held by the ten biggest clonotypes. As concerns this clonotype: The antigen it binds to is not known. Per-nucleotide qualities are absent, and no much larger clonotype sits a single base away.

Reading the germline V gene (reference sequence) gives CDR1 GTSNPN and CDR2 SVGIG. V loses 2 bases of germline sequence and J loses 2 bases, and the interval between the two ends is 3 bases. There are 11 amino acids in the CDR3, from cysteine to phenylalanine inclusive. The entry retains the CDR3 DNA only, 33 bases that are in frame from base 1. This TCR was recovered from an adult who had HIV and had not received antiretroviral therapy, or was an uninfected healthy control (not recorded which). Material for sequencing was peripheral blood. Here the chain combines TRBV30 and TRBJ1-2, with an unclear D gene assignment. Here the CDR3 is given as CAWSPNYGYTF. The nucleotide sequence reads TGTGCCTGGAGTCCAAACTATGGCTACACCTTC. Supplemented by the reference TRBV30 and TRBJ1-2 proteins around the CDR3, the complete variable domain is SQTIHQWPATLVQPVGSPLSLECTVEGTSNPNLYWYRQAAGRGLQLLFYSVGIGQISSEVPQNLSASRPQDRQFILSSKKLLLSDSGFYLCAWSPNYGYTFGSGTRLTVV.